This T cell receptor beta chain was documented in a study of cytomegalovirus exposure and HLA in healthy donors. The PCR ran on 60 Vbeta and 13 Jbeta primers. Using immunoSEQ multiplex PCR, the repertoire was profiled, and TCRdb retains in-frame clones only, with some absent. The data contain about 36,000 clones, about 72% of them singletons. There are 17 residues in the CDR3. Germline V CDR1 and CDR2: MDHEN, SYDVKM. Note on this clone: One junction end does not reproduce the germline sequence, and a read error may be involved.

The sequencing sample was made of PBMCs. The chain links TRBV28 to TRBJ2-1; D is unresolved. This TCR came from a young man in good health and CMV-seronegative. The CDR3 region is CANSFYSGSDSYNEQFF. CDR3 in DNA: TGTGCCAACAGTTTCTATTCCGGGTCGGACTCCTACAATGAGCAGTTCTTC.